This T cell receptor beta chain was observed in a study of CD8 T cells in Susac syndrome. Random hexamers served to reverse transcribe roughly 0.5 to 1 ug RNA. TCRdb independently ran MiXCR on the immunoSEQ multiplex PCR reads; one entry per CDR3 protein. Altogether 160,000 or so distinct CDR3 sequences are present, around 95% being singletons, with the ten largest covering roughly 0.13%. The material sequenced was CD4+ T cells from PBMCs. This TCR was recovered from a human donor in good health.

CDR3 nucleotides: TGTGCCAGCAGTGAGAGGGACAGGGGGAACTATGGCTACACCTTC. Its protein product is CASSERDRGNYGYTF. The rearrangement joins TRBV6-6 to TRBJ1-2; 11 nucleotides match TRBD1. The CDR3 is 15 residues long. The junction had 4 bases not matched to a gene; V was cut back by 5 bases and J by 2 bases. Germline CDR1 MNHNY, CDR2 SVGAGI (reference sequence).